One and the same sample provided the 27 T cell receptor beta chains below, sequenced in a study of blood T cell repertoires in COVID-19. Produced via immunoSEQ multiplex PCR; TCRdb's table is partial and in-frame only. This table holds 62,000 or so clones, 75% to 90% found once. The sequencing sample was made of peripheral blood. These receptors were obtained from a middle-aged man with acute or convalescent COVID-19.

This rearrangement joins TRBV7-9 to TRBJ1-3, with D possibly being TRBD1 (6 bases). Germline values: CDR1 SEHNR, CDR2 FQNEAQ (reference sequence). V gave up 0 bases and J gave up 3 bases, with 15 bases separating them. The CDR3 runs to 17 residues. The CDR3 DNA sequence: TGTGCCAGCAGCTTAGCGAACGGACAGCCCCATGGAAACACCATATATTTT. It specifies CASSLANGQPHGNTIYF.

The gene calls are TRBV24-1 and TRBJ2-3; TRBD2 is a possible D gene (6 bases). The CDR3 is 13 amino acids. Trimming stripped 7 bases from V and 8 bases from J, with 15 bases between. Germline lookup yields CDR1 KGHDR and CDR2 SFDVKD. The CDR3 sequence: CATSGEVLATQYF. Written as DNA, the CDR3 is TGTGCCACCAGCGGGGAGGTCCTAGCTACGCAGTATTTT.

The V and J genes are TRBV9 and TRBJ2-1, with D possibly matching TRBD2 (5 bases). The V end lost 3 bases, the J end lost 4 bases, and 14 bases lay between the germline ends. The V gene's germline CDR1 is SGDLS and CDR2 YYNGEE. The CDR3 is 15 amino acids. CDR3 region: CASSAASRTYNEQFF. CDR3 coding DNA: TGTGCCAGCAGCGCCGCCTCTCGGACTTACAATGAGCAGTTCTTC.

This clone occurred once. A read error may produce the germline difference seen at one junction end. V is TRBV7-2 and J is TRBJ1-2; 9 positions match TRBD1. The CDR3 totals 13 residues. Germline V lookup: CDR1 SGHTA, CDR2 FQGNSA. CDR3 sequence (DNA): TGTGCCAGCAGCTCTCAACAGGGGGCGCTCCCGCGATTC. Amino acid sequence: CASSSQQGALPRF.

The rearrangement joins TRBV29-1 to TRBJ2-7, with D maybe TRBD1 (6 bases). Trimming removed 3 bases at V and 4 bases at J, with 7 bases between. Germline lookup yields CDR1 SQVTM and CDR2 ANQGSEA. The CDR3 totals 11 residues. In nucleotides, the CDR3 is TGCAGCGTTGACAGGGGTTACGAGCAGTACTTC. It codes for CSVDRGYEQYF.

CDR3 region: CASSVGTVFEAGGYTF. The DNA for the CDR3 is TGTGCCAGCAGCGTAGGCACAGTCTTCGAAGCTGGGGGCTACACCTTC. The chain recombines TRBV9 with TRBJ1-2; no clear D. This CDR3 spans 16 amino acids. Trimming took off 0 bases at V and 8 bases at J, with 20 bases between the two ends. CDR1 and CDR2 from the germline V gene are SGDLS and YYNGEE.

Only one count was recorded for this clone. As DNA, the CDR3 is TGCGCCAGCAGCCAAGGAAACACCATATATTTT. Its translation is CASSQGNTIYF. This chain links TRBV5-1 with TRBJ1-3, with unresolved D. Trimming took off 4 bases at V and 4 bases at J, with 3 bases between the two ends. The V gene's germline CDR1 is SGHRS and CDR2 YFSETQ. This CDR3 contains 11 residues.

The chain carries TRBV6-6 and TRBJ1-4; TRBD1 agrees at 9 bases. V was pared by 4 bases and J by 7 bases, with 7 bases of the junction left unmatched. This CDR3 contains 15 residues. Germline values: CDR1 MNHNY, CDR2 SVGAGI (reference sequence). The CDR3 region is CASSSDRGRSEKLFF. CDR3 DNA sequence: TGTGCCAGCAGTTCAGACAGGGGGAGAAGTGAAAAACTGTTTTTT.

This clone was seen just once. The chain joins TRBV4-2 to TRBJ2-7; TRBD2 matches 8 bases. With 4 bases clipped from V and 5 bases from J, the junction kept 7 bases outside the gene matches. The germline gives CDR1 LGHNA, CDR2 YNFKEQ. The CDR3 is 14 amino acids. As DNA, the CDR3 is TGTGCCAGCAGCCCGGGACTAGAAGGGAACGAGCAGTACTTC. Translating it yields CASSPGLEGNEQYF.

This chain links TRBV30 with TRBJ2-5; possible D gene TRBD2, 5 bases. The germline CDR1 and CDR2 sequences are GTSNPN and SVGIG (reference sequence). V lost 2 bases and J 1 base, leaving 8 bases between the germline ends. The CDR3 loop spans 13 amino acids. This chain's CDR3 is CAWSRGIQETQYF. DNA of the CDR3: TGTGCCTGGAGTCGAGGGATCCAAGAGACCCAGTACTTC.

The rearrangement joins TRBV7-2 to TRBJ2-3; 8 bases fit TRBD1. The CDR3 consists of 15 residues. Germline CDR1 is SGHTA and CDR2 is FQGNSA. J was trimmed by 4 bases and V by 3 bases; bases with no gene match: 6. CDR3 residues: CASSFNGQGADTQYF. The CDR3, as DNA: TGTGCCAGCAGCTTTAACGGACAGGGTGCAGATACGCAGTATTTT.

To note about this clone: Other DNA sequences in this sample translate to the same CDR3. The rearrangement links TRBV6-2 or TRBV6-3 to TRBJ2-3, with D possibly being TRBD2 (5 bases). Germline CDR1 MNHEY, CDR2 SVGEGT. The CDR3 has 15 amino acids. Trimming shortened V by 1 base and J by 0 bases, and 8 bases separated the two germline ends. The CDR3 spells CASSYLGGSTDTQYF. The CDR3 DNA sequence: TGTGCCAGCAGTTACTTGGGCGGGAGCACAGATACGCAGTATTTT.

This rearrangement joins TRBV3-1 (or the pseudogene TRBV3-2) to TRBJ1-2; perhaps TRBD1 as D (6 bases). Germline V gene sequence: CDR1 LGHDT, CDR2 YNNKEL (reference sequence). The CDR3 spans 16 residues. The V end lost 2 bases, the J end lost 0 bases, and 13 bases lay between the germline ends. CDR3 in DNA: TGTGCCAGCAGCCAATCACTCAGGGGTTCTAACTATGGCTACACCTTC. Protein product: CASSQSLRGSNYGYTF.

The chain uses TRBV5-6 and TRBJ2-2, with TRBD1 identical over 10 bases. V lost 7 bases and J lost 4; bases outside the gene matches: 7. The length of the CDR3 is 15 residues. Germline-derived CDR1 and CDR2 are SGHDT and YYEEEE. The CDR3 DNA reads as TGTGCCAGCGCCGGGACAGGGGCCACCACCGGGGAGCTGTTTTTT. The encoded protein is CASAGTGATTGELFF.

This chain joins TRBV12-5 and TRBJ2-2, with 8 bases aligning to TRBD1. CDR3 length equals 16 residues. Looked up from germline, CDR1 is LGHNT and CDR2 is FRNRAP. V shed 0 bases, J shed 7 bases, and the junction held 7 bases outside the gene matches. CDR3 loop: CASGLVRDRTFGELFF. The CDR3 nucleotides read TGTGCTAGTGGTTTGGTCCGGGACAGGACCTTCGGGGAGCTGTTTTTT.

V usage is TRBV20-1 and J usage is TRBJ1-1; D gene ambiguous. In germline, CDR1 is DFQATT, CDR2 SNEGSKA (reference sequence). The CDR3 length is 11 residues. Trimming pared 1 base from V and 4 bases from J, leaving 4 bases between. CDR3 in DNA: TGCAGTGCTAGAGTTCTCACTGAAGCTTTCTTT. Translation: CSARVLTEAFF.

This clone was detected a few times. This chain uses TRBV24-1 with TRBJ1-2, with 7 bases that match TRBD1. Unmatched junction bases numbered 13, after V lost 5 bases and J lost 8 bases. This CDR3 is built from 15 residues. The germline gives CDR1 KGHDR, CDR2 SFDVKD. CDR3 amino acids: CATSGPLRTGGGYTF. As DNA, the CDR3 is TGTGCCACCAGTGGACCTCTTCGGACAGGTGGCGGCTACACCTTC.

The chain carries TRBV7-3 and TRBJ2-2; D might be TRBD1 (6 bases). Trimming removed 0 bases from V and 0 bases from J, with 11 bases in between. The CDR3 contains 17 residues. CDR1 and CDR2 from the germline V gene are SGHTA and FQGTGA. As DNA, the CDR3 is TGTGCCAGCAGCTTAACTGGGCCAGGGGCGAACACCGGGGAGCTGTTTTTT. Protein product: CASSLTGPGANTGELFF.

The rearrangement uses TRBV3-1 (or the pseudogene TRBV3-2) and TRBJ2-5; 7 bases match TRBD1. Germline values: CDR1 LGHDT, CDR2 YNNKEL (reference sequence). The length of the CDR3 is 14 residues. V dropped 5 bases and J dropped 0; count of bases not matched to a gene: 3. CDR3 amino acids: CASSSQGYQETQYF. As DNA, the CDR3 is TGTGCCAGCAGCTCACAGGGGTACCAAGAGACCCAGTACTTC.

V and J are TRBV5-4 and TRBJ2-3; D ambiguous. From germline, CDR1 is SGHNT and CDR2 YYREEE (reference sequence). V lost 1 base and J 1 base, leaving 10 bases between the germline ends. The CDR3 loop spans 15 amino acids. CDR3 bases: TGTGCCAGCAGCTTGACTCTTGATGGCACAGATACGCAGTATTTT. It specifies CASSLTLDGTDTQYF.

This clone was observed a single time. At the DNA level, this CDR3 is encoded by other sequences in the same sample as well. The V call is TRBV28, the J call TRBJ2-6, with D hard to call. The germline V gene encodes CDR1 MDHEN and CDR2 SYDVKM. There are 16 residues in the CDR3. The V and J ends lost 5 bases and 1 base respectively, with 12 bases between them. The CDR3 sequence: CASSPPRGSGANVLTF. In DNA form, the CDR3 reads TGTGCCAGCAGTCCCCCCCGAGGATCTGGGGCCAACGTCCTGACTTTC. Together with reference TRBV28 and TRBJ2-6, the CDR3 gives the full variable domain: DVKVTQSSRYLVKRTGEKVFLECVQDMDHENMFWYRQDPGLGLRLIYFSYDVKMKEKGDIPEGYSVSREKKERFSLILESASTNQTSMYLCASSPPRGSGANVLTFGAGSRLTVL.

The V call is TRBV11-3, the J call TRBJ1-1, with TRBD1 identical over 8 bases. CDR1 is SGHNT and CDR2 is YENEEA in the germline V gene. The CDR3 runs to 17 residues. Trimming at V came to 5 bases and at J to 6 bases, leaving 17 bases not matched to a gene. The CDR3 is CASSPGQGAPGAAEAFF. The DNA of the CDR3 is TGTGCCAGCAGCCCTGGCCAGGGGGCGCCGGGGGCCGCTGAAGCTTTCTTT.

The genes are TRBV7-3 and TRBJ2-1, with 7 nucleotides matching TRBD2. The CDR3 has 16 amino acids. The junction had 4 bases not matched to a gene; V was cut back by 2 bases and J by 0 bases. Germline V gene lookup returns CDR1 SGHTA and CDR2 FQGTGA. The CDR3: CASSLARTSSYNEQFF. CDR3 DNA sequence: TGTGCCAGCAGCTTAGCCCGGACTAGCTCCTACAATGAGCAGTTCTTC.

The chain couples TRBV6-1 to TRBJ2-1; 7 positions match TRBD1. The germline V gene encodes CDR1 MNHNS and CDR2 SASEGT. The CDR3 length is 17 residues. The V and J ends lost 2 bases and 7 bases, in that order; junction bases with no gene match: 14. CDR3 region: CASSEFFGTAVQNEQFF. CDR3 coding DNA: TGTGCCAGCAGTGAATTTTTCGGGACAGCCGTTCAAAATGAGCAGTTCTTC.

This clone was seen a handful of times. The chain recombines TRBV9 with TRBJ1-1; D gene unclear. Trimming stripped 1 base from V and 5 bases from J, with 9 bases between. CDR1 and CDR2 (germline): SGDLS, YYNGEE. The CDR3 loop spans 13 amino acids. DNA of the CDR3: TGTGCCAGCAGCGTAACGGGAGGAACTGAAGCTTTCTTT. Residues: CASSVTGGTEAFF.

The J gene is TRBJ2-5, the V gene TRBV19; TRBD2 agrees at 9 bases. The germline V gene encodes CDR1 LNHDA and CDR2 SQIVND (reference sequence). There are 13 residues in the CDR3. V was pared by 6 bases and J by 5 bases, with 4 bases of the junction left unmatched. CDR3 residues: CASRGTSWETQYF. The CDR3 DNA reads TGTGCCAGTAGAGGGACTAGCTGGGAGACCCAGTACTTC.

The chain uses TRBV9 and TRBJ1-6; D is possibly TRBD1 (6 bases). The germline V gene encodes CDR1 SGDLS and CDR2 YYNGEE. This CDR3 spans 14 amino acids. V lost 4 bases, J lost 8 bases, and 13 bases lay in between. For the CDR3, the DNA is TGTGCCAGCAGCCAACAGGGTCCGGATTCACCCCTCCACTTT. Translated: CASSQQGPDSPLHF.